This paragraph reports one T cell receptor beta chain. Its antigen is currently unknown. The sample is drawn from a study of identical twins. Study observations and caveats: With monozygotic twins, out-of-frame TCR alpha sharing exceeded what models estimated.

One entry per CDR3 protein results from TCRdb running MiXCR on the 5' RACE reads. This table has some 210,000 distinct CDR3 sequences, 15% appearing once. CDR3 length: 13 residues. CDR1 DFQATT and CDR2 SNEGSKA come from the germline V gene (reference sequence). V was shortened by 6 bases and J by 4 bases, with 15 bases between the two germline ends. The sample was also linked to a second study, of T cells expressing NK-cell markers. That report adds: The study drew TCR beta repertoires from sorted CD3+CD56+NKG2C+, CD3+CD56+NKG2C- and CD3+CD56-NKG2C+ T cells. These clonotypes also led the CD3+CD56-NKG2C+ fraction in a handful of donors.

The receptor comes from a woman in her late teens or twenties in good health. The V call is TRBV20-1, the J call TRBJ1-1; D gene uncertain. The sequenced material came from CD8+ T cells sorted from blood. CDR3 residues: CSAPGGAATEAFF. The CDR3 DNA is TGCAGTGCCCCAGGAGGCGCGGCCACTGAAGCTTTCTTT.